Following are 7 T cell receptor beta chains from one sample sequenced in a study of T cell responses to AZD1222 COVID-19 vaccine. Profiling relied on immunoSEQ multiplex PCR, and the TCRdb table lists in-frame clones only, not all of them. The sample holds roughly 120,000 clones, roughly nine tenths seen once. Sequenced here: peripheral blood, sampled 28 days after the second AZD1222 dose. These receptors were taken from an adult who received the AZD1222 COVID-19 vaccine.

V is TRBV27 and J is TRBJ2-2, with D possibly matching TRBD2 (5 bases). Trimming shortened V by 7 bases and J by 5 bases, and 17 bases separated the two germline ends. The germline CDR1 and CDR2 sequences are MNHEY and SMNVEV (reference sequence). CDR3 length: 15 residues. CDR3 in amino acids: CASIGGGITTGELFF. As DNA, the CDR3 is TGTGCCAGCATAGGAGGAGGAATTACTACCGGGGAGCTGTTTTTT.

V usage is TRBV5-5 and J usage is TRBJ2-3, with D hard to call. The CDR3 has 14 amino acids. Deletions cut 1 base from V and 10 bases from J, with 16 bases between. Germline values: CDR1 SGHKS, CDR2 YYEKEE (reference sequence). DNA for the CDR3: TGTGCCAGCAGCTTGAGGGTCGGCCCTGGGGCGCAGTATTTT. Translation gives CASSLRVGPGAQYF.

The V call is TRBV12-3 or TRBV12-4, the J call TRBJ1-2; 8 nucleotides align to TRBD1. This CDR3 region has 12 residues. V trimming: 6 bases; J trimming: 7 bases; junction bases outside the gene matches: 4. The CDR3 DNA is TGTGCCAGCAGGATTGGGACAGGTGGCTACACCTTC. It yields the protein CASRIGTGGYTF.

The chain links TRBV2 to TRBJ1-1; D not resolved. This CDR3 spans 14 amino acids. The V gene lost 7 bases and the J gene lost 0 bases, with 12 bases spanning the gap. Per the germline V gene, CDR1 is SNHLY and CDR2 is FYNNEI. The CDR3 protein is CASTRSYMNTEAFF. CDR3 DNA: TGTGCCAGCACGAGATCATACATGAACACTGAAGCTTTCTTT.

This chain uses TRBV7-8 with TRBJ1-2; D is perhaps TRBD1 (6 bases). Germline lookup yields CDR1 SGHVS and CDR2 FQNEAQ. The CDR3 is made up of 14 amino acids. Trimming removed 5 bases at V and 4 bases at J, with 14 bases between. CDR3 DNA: TGTGCCAGCAGCCCCTCCGACAGGTCCTATGGCTACACCTTC. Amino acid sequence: CASSPSDRSYGYTF.

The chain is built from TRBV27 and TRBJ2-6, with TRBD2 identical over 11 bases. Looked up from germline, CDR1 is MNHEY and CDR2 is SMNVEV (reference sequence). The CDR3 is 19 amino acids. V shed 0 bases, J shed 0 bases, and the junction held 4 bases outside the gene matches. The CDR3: CASSLSSGRALSGANVLTF. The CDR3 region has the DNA TGTGCCAGCAGTTTATCTAGCGGGAGGGCCCTCTCTGGGGCCAACGTCCTGACTTTC.

The CDR3 protein is CASSYGGEGYEQYF. The CDR3 region has the DNA TGTGCCAGCAGCTATGGGGGAGAGGGCTACGAGCAGTACTTC. The rearrangement uses TRBV9 and TRBJ2-7; the D call may be TRBD1 or TRBD2 (5 bases each). Trimming left V 4 bases short and J 3 bases short, with 14 bases between. This CDR3 comprises 14 residues. Germline CDR1 SGDLS, CDR2 YYNGEE.